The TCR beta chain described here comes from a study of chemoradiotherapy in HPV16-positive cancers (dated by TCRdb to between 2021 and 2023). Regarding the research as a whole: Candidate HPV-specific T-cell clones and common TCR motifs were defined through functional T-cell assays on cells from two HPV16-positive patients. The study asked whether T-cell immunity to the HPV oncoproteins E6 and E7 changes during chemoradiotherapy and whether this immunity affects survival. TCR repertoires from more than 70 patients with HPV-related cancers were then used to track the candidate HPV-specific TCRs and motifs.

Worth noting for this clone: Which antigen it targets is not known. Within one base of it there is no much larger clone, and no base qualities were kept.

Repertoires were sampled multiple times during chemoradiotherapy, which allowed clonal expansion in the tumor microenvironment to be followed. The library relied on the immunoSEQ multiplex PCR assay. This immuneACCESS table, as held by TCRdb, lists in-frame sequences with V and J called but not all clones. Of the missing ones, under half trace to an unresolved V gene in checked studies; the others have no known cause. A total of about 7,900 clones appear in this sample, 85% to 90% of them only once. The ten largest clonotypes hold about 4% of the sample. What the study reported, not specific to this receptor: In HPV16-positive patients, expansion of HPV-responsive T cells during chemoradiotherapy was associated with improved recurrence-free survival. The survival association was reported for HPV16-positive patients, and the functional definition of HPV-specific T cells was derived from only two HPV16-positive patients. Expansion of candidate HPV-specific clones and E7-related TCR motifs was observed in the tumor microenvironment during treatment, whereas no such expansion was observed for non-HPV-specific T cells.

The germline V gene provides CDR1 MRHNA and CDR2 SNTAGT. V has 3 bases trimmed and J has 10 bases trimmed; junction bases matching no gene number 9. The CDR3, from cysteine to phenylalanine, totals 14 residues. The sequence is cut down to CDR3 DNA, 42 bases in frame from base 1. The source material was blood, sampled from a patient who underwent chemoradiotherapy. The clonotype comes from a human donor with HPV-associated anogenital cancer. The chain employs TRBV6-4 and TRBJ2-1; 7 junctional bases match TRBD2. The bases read TGTGCCAGCAGTGAGGTAGCGGGCATCGAGGAGCAGTTCTTC. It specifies CASSEVAGIEEQFF.